This TCR beta chain was recovered during a study of PD-1 blockade in classical Hodgkin lymphoma. With 6 bases clipped from V and 4 bases from J, the junction kept 17 bases outside the gene matches. The germline V gene has CDR1 MGHDK and CDR2 SYGVNS. The CDR3 loop spans 17 amino acids. Whole-study findings and limits: By C4D1, CD4+ diversity increased significantly, especially in complete responders. Baseline TCR diversity was reportedly lower in newly diagnosed patients than healthy donors. The baseline diversity of complete responders showed similarity to that of newly diagnosed patients.

In this sample, this clone turned up a few times. Its specificity is unknown. Noted time point: cycle 4 day 1 (C4D1), after less than seven weeks of nivolumab. After autologous stem cell transplantation all patients relapsed, and prior brentuximab vedotin exposure differed between cohorts. Complete response, partial response or progressive disease constituted the best responses recorded. Using immunoSEQ multiplex PCR, the repertoire was profiled, and TCRdb retains in-frame clones only, with some absent. The sample consists of approximately 65,000 clones, roughly 89% of them appearing once. The chain uses TRBV25-1 and TRBJ2-5, with 7 bases aligning to TRBD1. The material was peripheral blood mononuclear cells (PBMCs), obtained before the fourth cycle of nivolumab. This TCR came from a human donor with classical Hodgkin lymphoma. CDR3 loop: CASSAAPPGQVRETQYF. The DNA for the CDR3 is TGTGCCAGCAGCGCCGCCCCGCCCGGACAGGTCCGAGAGACCCAGTACTTC.